This T cell receptor (beta chain) stems from a study of CD8 T cells in Susac syndrome. Notes on the study in general: That the number of individuals in its TCR sequencing and HLA analysis was relatively small was acknowledged by the study.

Negative isolation yielded CD8+ and CD4+ T cells; FACS enriched TEMRA cells. The CDR3 totals 15 residues. CDR1 and CDR2 from the germline V gene are GTSNPN and SVGIG (reference sequence). The germline V and J ends were trimmed by 1 base and 3 bases, with 15 bases remaining between them. In the case of this clonotype: Its antigen is undetermined.

Random hexamers were used to reverse transcribe an amount of roughly 0.45 to 1 ug RNA. TCRdb re-called the immunoSEQ multiplex PCR reads through MiXCR, storing one row per CDR3 protein. The repertoire holds fewer than 300,000 distinct CDR3 sequences, with around 83% as singletons. This TCR derives from a human donor with multiple sclerosis. The chain uses TRBV30 and TRBJ1-2; the D gene is possibly TRBD1 (5 bases). The sample taken for sequencing was CD8+ T cells from PBMCs. The CDR3 loop reads CAWSGTTRGYYGYTF. CDR3 coding DNA: TGTGCCTGGAGTGGGACGACCCGGGGGTACTATGGCTACACCTTC.